These T cell receptor beta chains were read from a single sample in a study of graft-versus-host responses after intestinal transplantation. Assay used: immunoSEQ multiplex PCR; TCRdb lists only in-frame clones, some missing. The sample comprises approximately 12,000 clones, less than 80% of which are singletons, and 9% to 10% rests with the top ten. The sequencing used ileum tissue, collected 23 days after intestinal transplant. All receptors come from a human patient who received an intestinal transplant, so some T cells may come from the graft donor. Each CDR3 is given with its conserved first and last residue. A D gene is named only where the DNA matches it firmly. Expanded clones get a size class; other rows say once, few or many, or leave the size out.

V gene,clone size,D gene,J gene,CDR3 DNA,CDR3 protein
TRBV19,.,TRBD1,TRBJ1-5,TGTGCCAGACCAGATTACCGGGACAGGGGACCGTATAGCAATCAGCCCCAGCATTTT,CARPDYRDRGPYSNQPQHF
TRBV27,.,.,TRBJ2-7,TGTGCCAGCAGTTTCGGGGACCCCTACGAGCAGTACTTC,CASSFGDPYEQYF
TRBV4-3,.,.,TRBJ2-1,TGCGCCAGCAGCCTCTCCTTGGGCGGATACAATGAGCAGTTCTTC,CASSLSLGGYNEQFF
TRBV6-1,.,.,TRBJ2-7,TGTGCCAGCAGTCCGGTCGCGAGCTCCTACGAGCAGTACTTC,CASSPVASSYEQYF
TRBV9,few,TRBD1,TRBJ2-7,TGTGCCAGCAGCGTCTCAGGACAGGGCTCCTACGAGCAGTACTTC,CASSVSGQGSYEQYF
TRBV27,once,TRBD2,TRBJ2-1,TGTGCCAGCTTCTCGGGGGGGGACGATTTCAATGAGCAGTTCTTC,CASFSGGDDFNEQFF
TRBV5-1,once,.,TRBJ2-3,TGCGCCAGCAGCTTGGGGGGAGTCACAGATACGCAGTATTTT,CASSLGGVTDTQYF
TRBV5-1,.,TRBD1,TRBJ1-2,TGCGCCAGCAGCTTGGGTGACAGGGGTTTTTACTATGGCTACACCTTC,CASSLGDRGFYYGYTF
TRBV9,.,.,TRBJ1-3,TGTGCCAGCAGCGTAAACCAGGGCTCTGGAAACACCATATATTTT,CASSVNQGSGNTIYF
TRBV7-3,.,.,TRBJ2-2,TGTGCCAGCAGCTTTTTTCCGCAGGGGGAGCTGTTTTTT,CASSFFPQGELFF
TRBV7-9,few,.,TRBJ2-5,TGTGCCAGCAGCTTAGGGTCGAGGGAAGAGACCCAGTACTTC,CASSLGSREETQYF
TRBV7-8,few,.,TRBJ2-7,TGTGCCAGCAGCCCGGGACCCCTCTACGAGCAGTACTTC,CASSPGPLYEQYF
TRBV19,.,TRBD1,TRBJ1-1,TGTGCCAGTAGTAAGCAGGGGGCGAACACTGAAGCTTTCTTT,CASSKQGANTEAFF
TRBV19,.,.,TRBJ2-5,TGTGCCAGTAGTATAGAGGGGTGGAAAGAGACCCAGTACTTC,CASSIEGWKETQYF
TRBV29-1,.,.,TRBJ2-1,TGCAGCGTTGGCGACAGCTGGATATACAATGAGCAGTTCTTC,CSVGDSWIYNEQFF
TRBV13,.,.,TRBJ2-1,TGTGCCAGCATCCCTCGGGGGAGGTCCTCCTACAATGAGCAGTTCTTC,CASIPRGRSSYNEQFF
TRBV7-8,once,TRBD1,TRBJ2-7,TGTGCCAGCAGCTTAGCGCCGGGACAGGGGTACTACGAGCAGTACTTC,CASSLAPGQGYYEQYF
TRBV11-2,.,TRBD1,TRBJ1-2,TGTGCCAGCAGCGGGGACAGGGTGGCCTATGGCTACACCTTC,CASSGDRVAYGYTF
TRBV5-5,.,.,TRBJ1-1,TGTGCCAGCAGCTTAATAGGGGTGAACACTGAAGCTTTCTTT,CASSLIGVNTEAFF
TRBV30,.,.,TRBJ1-1,TGTGCCTGGAGTACAACGCATTCGGGGCTGGCTTTCTTT,CAWSTTHSGLAFF
TRBV19,.,.,TRBJ1-4,TGTGCCAGTAGTATGTTAGGGGCCAATGAAAAACTGTTTTTT,CASSMLGANEKLFF
TRBV28,once,TRBD2,TRBJ2-1,TGTGCCAGCAGTTTATTGGGACTAGCGGGACCAGCCCGAAATGAGCAGTTCTTC,CASSLLGLAGPARNEQFF
TRBV6-9,.,.,TRBJ1-2,TGTGCCAGCAGTTACTCGCCAGGGTCCGGCTACACCTTC,CASSYSPGSGYTF
TRBV6-1,few,TRBD1,TRBJ1-5,TGTGCCAGCAGCTCCCAGGGGGAATGGAATCAGCCCCAGCATTTT,CASSSQGEWNQPQHF
TRBV28,once,TRBD1,TRBJ1-1,TGTGCCAGCAGTACGACAGGGTTGGGAGCTTTCTTT,CASSTTGLGAFF
TRBV6-6,once,TRBD1,TRBJ1-5,TGTGCCAGCAGTTACGGGACAGGGGTTAGCAATCAGCCCCAGCATTTT,CASSYGTGVSNQPQHF
TRBV15,.,TRBD1,TRBJ1-5,TGTGCCACCAGCGGCGGACAGGGGGAATCTTATAGCAATCAGCCCCAGCATTTT,CATSGGQGESYSNQPQHF
TRBV6-5,few,.,TRBJ1-1,TGTGCCAGCAGTCGCGGTTTTGGAACTGAAGCTTTCTTT,CASSRGFGTEAFF